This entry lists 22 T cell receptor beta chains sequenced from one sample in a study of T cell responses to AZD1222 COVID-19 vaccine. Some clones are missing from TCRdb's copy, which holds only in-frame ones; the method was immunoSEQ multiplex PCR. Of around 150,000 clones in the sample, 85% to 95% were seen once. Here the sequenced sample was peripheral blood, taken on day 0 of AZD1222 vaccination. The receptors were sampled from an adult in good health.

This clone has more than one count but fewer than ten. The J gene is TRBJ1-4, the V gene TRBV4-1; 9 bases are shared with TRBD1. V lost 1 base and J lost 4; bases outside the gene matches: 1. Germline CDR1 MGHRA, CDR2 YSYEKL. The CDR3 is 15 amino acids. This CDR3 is CASSQGDRDNEKLFF. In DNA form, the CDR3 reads TGCGCCAGCAGCCAAGGGGACAGGGATAATGAAAAACTGTTTTTT.

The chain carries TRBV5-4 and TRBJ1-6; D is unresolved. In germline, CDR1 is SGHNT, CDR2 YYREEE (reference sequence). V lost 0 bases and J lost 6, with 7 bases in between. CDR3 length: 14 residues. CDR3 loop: CASSLEGFNSPLHF. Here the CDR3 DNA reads TGTGCCAGCAGCTTGGAAGGGTTTAATTCACCCCTCCACTTT.

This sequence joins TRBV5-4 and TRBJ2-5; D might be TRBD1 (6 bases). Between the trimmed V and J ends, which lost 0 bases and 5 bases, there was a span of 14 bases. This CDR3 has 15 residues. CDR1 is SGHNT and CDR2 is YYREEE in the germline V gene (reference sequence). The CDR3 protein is CASSLALGGGETQYF. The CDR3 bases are TGTGCCAGCAGCTTGGCGCTAGGGGGTGGGGAGACCCAGTACTTC. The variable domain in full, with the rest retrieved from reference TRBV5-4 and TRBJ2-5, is ETGVTQSPTHLIKTRGQQVTLRCSSQSGHNTVSWYQQALGQGPQFIFQYYREEENGRGNFPPRFSGLQFPNYSSELNVNALELDDSALYLCASSLALGGGETQYFGPGTRLLVL.

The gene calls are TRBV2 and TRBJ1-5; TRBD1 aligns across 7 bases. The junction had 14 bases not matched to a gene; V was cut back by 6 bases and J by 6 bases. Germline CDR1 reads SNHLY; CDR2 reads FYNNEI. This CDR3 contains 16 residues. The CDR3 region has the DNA TGTGCCAGCAGGGGTGAGGGGGCGTATTACAGTCAGCCCCAGCATTTT. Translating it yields CASRGEGAYYSQPQHF. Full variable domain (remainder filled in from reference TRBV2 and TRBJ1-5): EPEVTQTPSHQVTQMGQEVILRCVPISNHLYFYWYRQILGQKVEFLVSFYNNEISEKSEIFDDQFSVERPDGSNFTLKIRSTKLEDSAMYFCASRGEGAYYSQPQHFGDGTRLSIL.

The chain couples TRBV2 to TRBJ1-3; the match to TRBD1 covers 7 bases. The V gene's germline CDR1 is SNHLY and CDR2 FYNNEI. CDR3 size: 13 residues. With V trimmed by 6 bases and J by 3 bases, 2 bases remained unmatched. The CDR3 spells CASRTGYGNTIYF. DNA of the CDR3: TGTGCCAGCAGGACAGGGTATGGAAACACCATATATTTT.

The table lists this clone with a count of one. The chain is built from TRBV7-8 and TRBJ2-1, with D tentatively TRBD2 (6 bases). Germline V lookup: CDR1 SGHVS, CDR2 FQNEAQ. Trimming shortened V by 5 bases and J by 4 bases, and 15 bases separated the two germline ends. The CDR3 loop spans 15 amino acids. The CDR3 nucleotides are TGTGCCAGCAGCGCCCCGGGACTCCCATACAATGAGCAGTTCTTC. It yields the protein CASSAPGLPYNEQFF.

The CDR3 bases are TGTGCCAGCAGCAGCGTCCGGTCAGCCTGTGGAAACACCATATATTTT. This gives the protein CASSSVRSACGNTIYF. The chain employs TRBV21-1 and TRBJ1-3. TRBV21-1 is a pseudogene segment. The CDR3 extends over 16 amino acids.

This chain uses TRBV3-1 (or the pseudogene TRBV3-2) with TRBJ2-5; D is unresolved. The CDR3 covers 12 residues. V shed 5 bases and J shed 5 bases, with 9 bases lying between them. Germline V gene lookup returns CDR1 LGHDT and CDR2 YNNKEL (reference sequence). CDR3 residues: CASSATWETQYF. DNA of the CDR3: TGTGCCAGCAGCGCCACTTGGGAGACCCAGTACTTC.

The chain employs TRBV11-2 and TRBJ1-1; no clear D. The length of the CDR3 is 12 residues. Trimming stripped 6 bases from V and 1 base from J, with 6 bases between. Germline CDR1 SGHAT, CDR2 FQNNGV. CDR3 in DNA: TGTGCCAGCAGAGGGTGGAACACTGAAGCTTTCTTT. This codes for CASRGWNTEAFF.

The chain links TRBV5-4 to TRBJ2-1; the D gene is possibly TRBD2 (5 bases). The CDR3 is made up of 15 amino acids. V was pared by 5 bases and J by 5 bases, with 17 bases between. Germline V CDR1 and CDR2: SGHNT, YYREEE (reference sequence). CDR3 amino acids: CASSTPGSVNNEQFF. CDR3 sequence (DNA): TGTGCCAGCAGTACACCGGGATCCGTAAACAATGAGCAGTTCTTC.

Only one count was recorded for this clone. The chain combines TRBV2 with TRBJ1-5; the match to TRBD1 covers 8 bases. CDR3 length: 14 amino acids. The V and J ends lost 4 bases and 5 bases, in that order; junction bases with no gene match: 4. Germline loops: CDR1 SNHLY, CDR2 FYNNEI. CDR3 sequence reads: CASSGQGLYQPQHF. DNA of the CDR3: TGTGCCAGCAGTGGACAGGGGCTCTATCAGCCCCAGCATTTT.

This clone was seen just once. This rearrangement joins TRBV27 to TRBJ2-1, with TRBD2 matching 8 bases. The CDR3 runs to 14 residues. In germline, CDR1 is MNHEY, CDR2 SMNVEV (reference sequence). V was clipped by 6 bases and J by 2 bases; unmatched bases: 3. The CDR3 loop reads CASRLAGAYNEQFF. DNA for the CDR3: TGTGCCAGCAGGCTAGCGGGTGCCTACAATGAGCAGTTCTTC.

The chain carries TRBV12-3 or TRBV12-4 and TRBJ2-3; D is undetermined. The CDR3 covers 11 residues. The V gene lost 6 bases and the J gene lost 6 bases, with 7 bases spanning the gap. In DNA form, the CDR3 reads TGTGCCAGCAGATATCGGGATACGCAGTATTTT. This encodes CASRYRDTQYF.

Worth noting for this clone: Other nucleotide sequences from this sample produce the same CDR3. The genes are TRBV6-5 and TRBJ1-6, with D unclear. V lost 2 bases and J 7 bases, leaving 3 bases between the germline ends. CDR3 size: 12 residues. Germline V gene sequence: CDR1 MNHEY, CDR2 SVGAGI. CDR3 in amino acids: CASSYLNSPLHF. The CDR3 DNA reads TGTGCCAGCAGTTACCTGAATTCACCCCTCCACTTT.

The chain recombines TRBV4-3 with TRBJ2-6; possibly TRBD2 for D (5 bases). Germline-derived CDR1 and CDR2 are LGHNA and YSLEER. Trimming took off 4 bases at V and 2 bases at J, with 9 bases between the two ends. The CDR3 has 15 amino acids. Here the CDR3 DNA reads TGCGCCAGCAGCCCCCGGGGAGCTGGGGCCAACGTCCTGACTTTC. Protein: CASSPRGAGANVLTF.

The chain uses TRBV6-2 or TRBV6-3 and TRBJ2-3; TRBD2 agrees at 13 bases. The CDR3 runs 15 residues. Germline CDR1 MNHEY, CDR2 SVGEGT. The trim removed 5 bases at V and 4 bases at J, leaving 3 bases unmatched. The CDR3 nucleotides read TGTGCCAGCAGTAGGACTAGCGGGAGTGCAGATACGCAGTATTTT. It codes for CASSRTSGSADTQYF.

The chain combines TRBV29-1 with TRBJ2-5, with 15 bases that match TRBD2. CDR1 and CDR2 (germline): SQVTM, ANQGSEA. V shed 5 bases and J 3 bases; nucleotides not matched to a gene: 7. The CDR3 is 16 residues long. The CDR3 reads CSVKGTSGRSEETQYF. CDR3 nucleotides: TGCAGCGTTAAAGGGACTAGCGGGAGGTCTGAAGAGACCCAGTACTTC.

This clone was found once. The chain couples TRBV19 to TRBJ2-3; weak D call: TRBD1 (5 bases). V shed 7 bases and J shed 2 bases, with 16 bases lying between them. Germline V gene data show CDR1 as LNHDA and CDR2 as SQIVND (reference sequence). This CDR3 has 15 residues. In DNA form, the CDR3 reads TGTGCCAGTAATCAACGACAGATCTCCACAGATACGCAGTATTTT. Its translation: CASNQRQISTDTQYF.

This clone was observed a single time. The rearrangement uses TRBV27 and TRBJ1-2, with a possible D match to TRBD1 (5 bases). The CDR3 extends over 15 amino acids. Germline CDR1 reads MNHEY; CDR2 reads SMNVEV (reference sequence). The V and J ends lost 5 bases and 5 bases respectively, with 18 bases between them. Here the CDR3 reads CASSPRAGGAYGYTF. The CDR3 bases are TGTGCCAGCAGTCCCCGGGCTGGAGGGGCGTATGGCTACACCTTC.

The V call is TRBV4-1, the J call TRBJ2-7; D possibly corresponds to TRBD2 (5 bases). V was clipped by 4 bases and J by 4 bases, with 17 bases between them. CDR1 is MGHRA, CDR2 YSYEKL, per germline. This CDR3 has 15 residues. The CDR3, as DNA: TGCGCCAGCAGCCCAAGCGGTTACATGTCATACGAGCAGTACGTC. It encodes CASSPSGYMSYEQYV.

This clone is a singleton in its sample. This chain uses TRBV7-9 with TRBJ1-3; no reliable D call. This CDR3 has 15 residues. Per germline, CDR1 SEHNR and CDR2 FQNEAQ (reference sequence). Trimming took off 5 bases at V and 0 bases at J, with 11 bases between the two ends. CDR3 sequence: CASSLPGSSGNTIYF. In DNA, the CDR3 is TGTGCCAGCAGCCTACCGGGAAGCTCTGGAAACACCATATATTTT.

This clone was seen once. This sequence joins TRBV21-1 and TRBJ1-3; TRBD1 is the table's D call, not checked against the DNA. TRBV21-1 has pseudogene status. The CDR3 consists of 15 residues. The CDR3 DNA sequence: TGTGCCAGCAGCAAAGAACCAGGGTGCGGAAACACCATATATTTT. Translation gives CASSKEPGCGNTIYF.